This T cell receptor beta chain was found in a study of blood T cell repertoires in COVID-19. The repertoire was sequenced with immunoSEQ multiplex PCR; TCRdb's copy has only in-frame clones and lacks some. This sample has over 60,000 clones, with roughly 92% found just once. The receptor's source is a human donor in a cohort sampled during active COVID-19. The sample comprised peripheral blood.

CDR3 DNA: TGCGCCAGCAGCAGAGACAGGGGCGGCTACACCTTC. This codes for CASSRDRGGYTF. The chain uses TRBV5-1 and TRBJ1-2; 8 nucleotides align to TRBD1. Germline CDR1 is SGHRS and CDR2 is YFSETQ. Unmatched junction bases numbered 4, after V lost 4 bases and J lost 8 bases. The CDR3 is made up of 12 amino acids.